The 21 T cell receptor beta chains in this list originate from one sample, sequenced in a study of cytomegalovirus exposure and HLA in healthy donors. TCRdb's table, derived via immunoSEQ multiplex PCR, lists solely in-frame clones and lacks some. Of 100,000 to 150,000 clones listed, approximately 88% are singletons. Sequencing was done on a sample of PBMCs. Receptors were obtained from a man between 18 and 35 years old in good health and CMV-seronegative.

This chain joins TRBV7-6 and TRBJ1-5; 9 nucleotides match TRBD1. This CDR3 spans 13 amino acids. With 1 base clipped from V and 13 bases from J, the junction kept 5 bases outside the gene matches. Germline values: CDR1 SGHVS, CDR2 FNYEAQ. This chain's CDR3 is CASSLEGDRAQHF. CDR3 DNA: TGTGCCAGCAGCTTAGAGGGGGACAGGGCTCAGCATTTT.

V is TRBV27 and J is TRBJ2-7, with a tentative D call TRBD2 (5 bases). V lost 3 bases, J lost 2 bases, and 8 bases lay in between. Germline CDR1 reads MNHEY; CDR2 reads SMNVEV (reference sequence). The CDR3 covers 13 residues. The CDR3 protein is CASSLLAPYEQYF. The CDR3, as DNA: TGTGCCAGCAGTTTGCTAGCTCCCTACGAGCAGTACTTC.

This clone has just one count. The rearrangement uses TRBV19 and TRBJ2-1, with 11 bases matching TRBD2. CDR3 size: 14 residues. V trimming: 5 bases; J trimming: 9 bases; junction bases outside the gene matches: 6. Germline values: CDR1 LNHDA, CDR2 SQIVND (reference sequence). The CDR3 DNA reads TGTGCCAGTAGTCTAGCGGGAGGAACGAGTGAGCAGTTCTTC. Protein sequence: CASSLAGGTSEQFF.

The chain is built from TRBV5-4 and TRBJ2-1; TRBD2 matches at 8 bases. After removal of 3 bases from V and 5 bases from J, the junction contained 7 bases not matched to a gene. Germline CDR1 reads SGHNT; CDR2 reads YYREEE (reference sequence). There are 15 residues in the CDR3. DNA of the CDR3: TGTGCCAGCAGCTACCAGCGGGGGCGCAACAATGAGCAGTTCTTC. This sequence encodes CASSYQRGRNNEQFF.

V and J are TRBV11-3 and TRBJ2-6; no firm D call. Per the germline V gene, CDR1 is SGHNT and CDR2 is YENEEA. V dropped 4 bases and J dropped 0 bases, with 16 bases sitting between them. The CDR3 length is 18 residues. CDR3 in amino acids: CASSSPRVPYSGANVLTF. The CDR3, as DNA: TGTGCCAGCAGCTCCCCGCGTGTGCCATACTCTGGGGCCAACGTCCTGACTTTC. Full variable domain (outside the CDR3, taken from reference TRBV11-3 and TRBJ2-6): EAGVVQSPRYKIIEKKQPVAFWCNPISGHNTLYWYLQNLGQGPELLIRYENEEAVDDSQLPKDRFSAERLKGVDSTLKIQPAELGDSAVYLCASSSPRVPYSGANVLTFGAGSRLTVL.

This clone was seen more than once but under ten times. The chain uses TRBV7-6 and TRBJ1-2; D is possibly TRBD1 (6 bases). Trimming took 0 bases from V and 4 from J, leaving 12 bases between them. Germline V CDR1 and CDR2: SGHVS, FNYEAQ. The CDR3 has 15 residues. CDR3 DNA sequence: TGTGCCAGCAGCTTAGCGCCGGGGGGCGGCTATGGCTACACCTTC. Translated, it gives CASSLAPGGGYGYTF.

V gene TRBV9 combines with J gene TRBJ2-5, with TRBD1 matching over 7 bases. The ends lost 5 bases at V and 2 bases at J; junction bases unmatched: 9. This CDR3 is 15 amino acids long. The V gene's germline CDR1 is SGDLS and CDR2 YYNGEE. The CDR3 bases are TGTGCCAGCAGTACCATGGGACAGAAACAAGAGACCCAGTACTTC. It is translated as CASSTMGQKQETQYF.

This chain uses TRBV7-8 with TRBJ1-2, with no clear D. Germline CDR1 reads SGHVS; CDR2 reads FQNEAQ. Trimming took 4 bases from V and 6 from J, leaving 21 bases between them. The length of the CDR3 is 16 residues. The CDR3 region is CASSSPLPSPGHGYTF. The DNA for the CDR3 is TGTGCCAGCAGCTCCCCCCTCCCGTCCCCAGGCCATGGCTACACCTTC.

The chain carries TRBV7-7 and TRBJ2-5; 9 nucleotides agree with TRBD1. CDR1 and CDR2 (germline): SSHAT, FNYEAQ (reference sequence). The CDR3 is 14 amino acids. J gave up 7 bases and V 5 bases, and 8 bases lay outside the gene matches. The CDR3 DNA sequence: TGTGCCAGCAGCAGGTCGAGACAGGGGGTGACCCAGTACTTC. Its protein product is CASSRSRQGVTQYF.

J is TRBJ1-2 and V is TRBV30; tentative D call: TRBD1 (6 bases). Germline V gives CDR1 GTSNPN, CDR2 SVGIG (reference sequence). The CDR3 has 14 residues. The V gene lost 1 base and the J gene lost 8 bases, with 17 bases spanning the gap. CDR3 bases: TGTGCCTGGAGTGGGACCTTGGGGGGGCGAGGCTACACCTTC. It translates to CAWSGTLGGRGYTF.

CDR3: CASSTVAGNTDTQYF. CDR3 sequence (DNA): TGTGCCAGTAGTACCGTAGCGGGGAACACAGATACGCAGTATTTT. The gene calls are TRBV19 and TRBJ2-3; 8 bases are a match to TRBD2. The CDR3 spans 15 residues. Germline V gene data show CDR1 as LNHDA and CDR2 as SQIVND (reference sequence). V lost 4 bases and J lost 2; bases outside the gene matches: 5.

The V call is TRBV25-1, the J call TRBJ1-1, with D unclear. CDR3 length equals 15 residues. V dropped 6 bases and J dropped 1 base, with 15 bases sitting between them. CDR1 is MGHDK and CDR2 is SYGVNS in the germline V gene. The CDR3 coding sequence is TGTGCCAGCAGATCAATCGGGGTATGGAACACTGAAGCTTTCTTT. Amino acid sequence: CASRSIGVWNTEAFF.

This rearrangement joins TRBV28 to TRBJ2-2; TRBD2 might be the D (5 bases). From germline, CDR1 is MDHEN and CDR2 SYDVKM. The CDR3 has 18 amino acids. The V end was cut by 3 bases, the J end by 5 bases, with 22 bases between. CDR3 coding DNA: TGTGCCAGCAGTTTGCCGGGGTCGGGTAAACGGGCTACCGGGGAGCTGTTTTTT. This sequence encodes CASSLPGSGKRATGELFF. Using reference TRBV28 and TRBJ2-2 for the parts outside the CDR3, the full variable domain is DVKVTQSSRYLVKRTGEKVFLECVQDMDHENMFWYRQDPGLGLRLIYFSYDVKMKEKGDIPEGYSVSREKKERFSLILESASTNQTSMYLCASSLPGSGKRATGELFFGEGSRLTVL.

As DNA, the CDR3 is TGTGCCAGCAGCCAAGATGGGCTCTATGGCTACACCTTC. Translating it yields CASSQDGLYGYTF. This chain uses TRBV14 with TRBJ1-2; D remains ambiguous. The V end was cut by 0 bases, the J end by 4 bases, with 6 bases between. Germline loops: CDR1 SGHDN, CDR2 FVKESK. The CDR3 covers 13 residues.

V usage is TRBV30 and J usage is TRBJ1-5; no definite D call. Germline-derived CDR1 and CDR2 are GTSNPN and SVGIG (reference sequence). The CDR3 covers 11 residues. The ends were cut back, 5 bases at V and 6 bases at J, with 8 bases in the middle. The CDR3 DNA sequence: TGTGCCTGGGGTATGGCTCAGCCCCAGCATTTT. Amino acids: CAWGMAQPQHF.

The chain links TRBV11-2 to TRBJ2-1; D not resolved. Germline V gene data show CDR1 as SGHAT and CDR2 as FQNNGV. Trimming stripped 5 bases from V and 4 bases from J, with 15 bases between. CDR3 length: 15 amino acids. CDR3 sequence (DNA): TGTGCCAGCAGCATCAACCGCGCCGAATACAATGAGCAGTTCTTC. Residues: CASSINRAEYNEQFF.

This chain joins TRBV7-2 and TRBJ1-2, with TRBD1 identical over 7 bases. V shed 5 bases, J shed 7 bases, and the junction held 7 bases outside the gene matches. This CDR3 is 13 amino acids long. Germline V gene data show CDR1 as SGHTA and CDR2 as FQGNSA. CDR3 in amino acids: CASSGNRGAGYTF. The CDR3, as DNA: TGTGCCAGCAGCGGGAACAGGGGCGCTGGCTACACCTTC.

V and J are TRBV27 and TRBJ1-1; 7 nucleotides match TRBD1. The V and J ends lost 5 bases and 5 bases, in that order; junction bases with no gene match: 17. The germline V gene encodes CDR1 MNHEY and CDR2 SMNVEV (reference sequence). CDR3 size: 17 residues. CDR3 in DNA: TGTGCCAGCAGTCCCCGCAGGGGGGTTTGGTCTTGGACTGAAGCTTTCTTT. Residues: CASSPRRGVWSWTEAFF.

The rearrangement uses TRBV7-2 and TRBJ1-6, with TRBD1 matching over 7 bases. CDR1 and CDR2 from the germline V gene are SGHTA and FQGNSA. V shed 1 base and J 7 bases; nucleotides not matched to a gene: 10. The CDR3 consists of 17 residues. CDR3 bases: TGTGCCAGCAGCTTAGAGAGGGGGCAGCGAGGGAATTCACCCCTCCACTTT. This translates into CASSLERGQRGNSPLHF.

The rearrangement uses TRBV28 and TRBJ1-2; D may be TRBD1 (6 bases). The CDR3 spans 14 residues. Trimming pared 7 bases from V and 2 bases from J, leaving 14 bases between. CDR1 and CDR2 (germline): MDHEN, SYDVKM. CDR3 sequence reads: CASMNRDPNYGYTF. CDR3 sequence (DNA): TGTGCCAGCATGAACAGGGACCCAAACTATGGCTACACCTTC.

The V call is TRBV27, the J call TRBJ2-7; 11 nucleotides align to TRBD1. The CDR3 totals 15 residues. V was pared by 2 bases and J by 3 bases, with 3 bases of the junction left unmatched. From germline, CDR1 is MNHEY and CDR2 SMNVEV (reference sequence). The CDR3 DNA follows: TGTGCCAGCAGTTTAGGGACAGGGGGAGGCTACGAGCAGTACTTC. Translating gives CASSLGTGGGYEQYF.